The T cell receptor (beta chain) described here comes from a study of post-analysis software for immune sequencing data (dated by TCRdb to between 2015 and 2016). In terms of the full investigation: Recorded disease courses included relapsing-remitting, secondary progressive and progressive-relapsing multiple sclerosis, with some patients lacking subtype annotation. A subset of samples was prepared in parallel using single-end sample barcoding, then pooled and co-amplified after Illumina adapter ligation. The multiple sclerosis patient repertoires were compared with under 13 previously published healthy control repertoires from donors aged about 6 to 25 years. Results and caveats for the whole study, not just this receptor: The multiple sclerosis patient group was slightly younger than the control group. Direct clustering with F measure showed strong co-clustering of samples prepared in the same batch, prompting a batch-effect correction. Multiple sclerosis patients had significantly lower normalized Chao1 diversity than controls, a result that suggests substantial peripheral T-cell clonal expansion. Four to six TRBV segments, including TRBV5-6, TRBV5-1 and TRBV20-1, were significantly more frequent in patients than controls.

The protocol used for the library was PCR. Sequencing instrument: Illumina HiSeq 2500. To reduce PCR and sequencing biases, unique molecular identifiers were incorporated into the TCR beta cDNA libraries. Every 1 to 10 million input T cells yielded approximately 500,000 cDNA molecules, meaning each molecule approximated one T cell. The patient libraries were prepared and sequenced using the same protocol as the earlier healthy control dataset. Within a given batch, samples were prepared together, multiplexed and sequenced on the same HiSeq lane. Per the authors' processing: Raw barcoded reads were processed with MIGEC, and single-read molecular identifier groups were discarded before consensus assembly and CDR3 extraction. VDJtools was used for post-analysis of the clonotype tables, with diversity normalized by down-sampling every dataset to the smallest sample size. Repertoire overlap clustering matched CDR3 amino acid but not nucleotide sequences to correct batch-related cross-sample contamination. Using fastp at Q25 and MiXCR, TCRdb reprocessed the public reads and kept productive beta chains. Rows are unified per CDR3 protein, each entry keeping the most common DNA and genes. Here the V and J calls rest on TCRdb's processing, not on the authors' analysis. This sample holds hundreds of thousands of distinct CDR3 sequences; roughly 50% were observed only once. Jointly, the top ten make up approximately 4.4% of the sample.

Worth noting for this clonotype: No antigen is known for it. The sample holds no much larger clone one base away, and base qualities are not on file.

To demonstrate the VDJtools post-analysis software, the study profiled TCR beta repertoires from the peripheral blood of 10 to 15 young patients with multiple sclerosis. The patients with multiple sclerosis were children and adolescents between about 6 and 16 years of age. Counted from cysteine to phenylalanine, this CDR3 has 15 amino acids. Kept here is only the CDR3 DNA, which spans 45 bases and is read in frame from base 1. Unmatched junction bases come to 5, with V trimmed by 4 bases and J by 5 bases. CDR1 SGHTA and CDR2 FQGNSA were looked up in the germline V gene. This receptor was taken from a girl aged 5-17 years with multiple sclerosis. Recombination connected TRBV7-2 to TRBJ2-1; 10 bases in the middle match TRBD2. The sequencing sample was made of blood. Here the CDR3 is given as CASSWSGLANNEQFF. The base sequence is TGTGCCAGCAGCTGGTCGGGACTAGCGAACAATGAGCAGTTCTTC.